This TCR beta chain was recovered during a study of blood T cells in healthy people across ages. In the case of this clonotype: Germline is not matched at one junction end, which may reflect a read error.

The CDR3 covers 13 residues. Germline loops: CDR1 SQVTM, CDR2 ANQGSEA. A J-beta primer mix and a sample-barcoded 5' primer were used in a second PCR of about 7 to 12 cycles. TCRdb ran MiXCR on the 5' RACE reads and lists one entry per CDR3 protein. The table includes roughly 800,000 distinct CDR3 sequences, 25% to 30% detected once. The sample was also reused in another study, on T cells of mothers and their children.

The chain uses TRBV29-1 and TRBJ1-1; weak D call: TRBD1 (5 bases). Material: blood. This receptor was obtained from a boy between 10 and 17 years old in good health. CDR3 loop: CSVEEREGPGYSF. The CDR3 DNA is TGCAGCGTTGAAGAAAGAGAGGGACCCGGATATTCCTTT.